This T cell receptor beta chain was sequenced for a study of blood T cell repertoires in COVID-19. The V gene's germline CDR1 is SGDLS and CDR2 YYNGEE. V lost 3 bases, J lost 5 bases, and 9 bases stayed unmatched. The CDR3 sequence is 17 residues long. The authors' processing: Cell counts per sample came from amplifying reference gene primers. Clones were read by immunoSEQ multiplex PCR, and TCRdb kept only the in-frame ones, dropping some. The V and J calls and the clone size are those of that table, but D and trimming were determined from the DNA. Among 150,000 to 200,000 clones listed, roughly four fifths were seen once.

The clonotype was recovered from a man aged 35 to 55 who had recovered from COVID-19. The sample consisted of peripheral blood. This sequence joins TRBV9 and TRBJ2-5; 14 bases agree with TRBD2. The CDR3 DNA reads TGTGCCAGCAGCGGAACGACTAGCGGGGGGGCCGGGGAGACCCAGTACTTC. Translated: CASSGTTSGGAGETQYF.